Sequencing of this T cell receptor (beta chain) was carried out in a study of CD8 T cells in Susac syndrome. Remarks on this clonotype: What it binds is unknown.

The germline gives CDR1 MGHDK, CDR2 SYGVNS. Trimming took 2 bases from V and 3 from J, leaving 12 bases between them. The CDR3 is made up of 15 amino acids. The multiple sclerosis controls were treatment-naive patients with relapsing-remitting disease that was stable or active. The authors negatively isolated CD8+ and CD4+ T cells and FACS-enriched TEMRA cells. cDNA came from around 0.5 to 1 ug RNA primed by random hexamers. Amplification of TCR beta CDR3 across 54 Vbeta and 13 Jbeta was performed with immunoSEQ multiplex PCR. From the immunoSEQ multiplex PCR reads, TCRdb called clonotypes with MiXCR, one entry per CDR3 protein. This sample yields more than 150,000 distinct CDR3 sequences, of which around 95% are seen a single time; 0.15% belongs to the top ten. Findings of the study overall: That the number of individuals in its TCR sequencing and HLA analysis was relatively small was acknowledged by the study.

The chain joins TRBV25-1 to TRBJ2-3; D uncertain. This sequence was found in a human donor with multiple sclerosis. What was sequenced was CD8+ T cells from PBMCs. Here the CDR3 DNA reads TGTGCCAGCAGTGAAAGTCCAGCGACTACAGATACGCAGTATTTT. Protein product: CASSESPATTDTQYF.